These 7 T cell receptor beta chains came from one sample sequenced in a study of shared clonotypes between healthy human individuals. Assay: immunoSEQ multiplex PCR; the TCRdb copy retains only in-frame clones and omits some. Of about 340,000 clones in the sample, about 73% were seen once. Sample: memory CD4+ T cells sorted from blood. Subset described: CD45RA-negative fraction. These receptors were obtained from a man aged 30 to 45 in good health.

The chain couples TRBV7-9 to TRBJ2-2, with a tentative D call TRBD2 (5 bases). V was trimmed by 4 bases and J by 5 bases, leaving 11 bases between them. This CDR3 has 14 amino acids. The germline gives CDR1 SEHNR, CDR2 FQNEAQ (reference sequence). The CDR3, as DNA: TGTGCCAGCAGCTCACTAGTAGGGACCGGGGAGCTGTTTTTT. Translation gives CASSSLVGTGELFF.

At least ten counts were recorded for this clone. V usage is TRBV6-1 and J usage is TRBJ2-7, with TRBD2 matching 10 bases. V was pared by 1 base and J by 3 bases, with 3 bases of the junction left unmatched. This CDR3 spans 15 amino acids. Per germline, CDR1 MNHNS and CDR2 SASEGT. CDR3 sequence reads: CASSEDSSGSYEQYF. The DNA for the CDR3 is TGTGCCAGCAGTGAAGACTCTAGCGGGAGCTACGAGCAGTACTTC.

This clone was counted at least ten times. V and J are TRBV9 and TRBJ2-4; D may be TRBD2 (7 bases). Trimming cost V 0 bases and J 7 bases, with 14 bases left between them. The CDR3 consists of 15 residues. Germline assignment: CDR1 SGDLS and CDR2 YYNGEE. The CDR3 sequence: CASSVAPGGLNIQYF. The CDR3 coding sequence is TGTGCCAGCAGCGTAGCGCCGGGGGGCTTGAACATTCAGTACTTC.

The table lists this clone with a few counts. V is TRBV5-6 and J is TRBJ2-7; TRBD2 matches 8 bases. The CDR3 loop spans 16 amino acids. Germline V lookup: CDR1 SGHDT, CDR2 YYEEEE. The junction had 8 bases not matched to a gene; V was cut back by 0 bases and J by 3 bases. DNA for the CDR3: TGTGCCAGCAGCTTGGTCGGGGCGGGAGGAGGCTACGAGCAGTACTTC. It is translated as CASSLVGAGGGYEQYF.

Ten or more counts support this clone. The chain employs TRBV7-2 and TRBJ2-1; D not resolved. The germline V gene has CDR1 SGHTA and CDR2 FQGNSA. This CDR3 is 15 amino acids long. The germline V and J ends were trimmed by 2 bases and 1 base, with 9 bases remaining between them. CDR3 sequence (DNA): TGTGCCAGCAGCTTATCGGCGGAATCCTACAATGAGCAGTTCTTC. Residues: CASSLSAESYNEQFF. The full variable domain, its missing parts supplied by reference TRBV7-2 and TRBJ2-1, is GAGVSQSPSNKVTEKGKDVELRCDPISGHTALYWYRQSLGQGLEFLIYFQGNSAPDKSGLPSDRFSAERTGGSVSTLTIQRTQQEDSAVYLCASSLSAESYNEQFFGPGTRLTVL.

J is TRBJ2-7 and V is TRBV2; 8 positions match TRBD1. V trimming: 4 bases; J trimming: 6 bases; junction bases outside the gene matches: 5. The CDR3 covers 13 residues. Germline CDR1 is SNHLY and CDR2 is FYNNEI. The CDR3 region has the DNA TGTGCCAGCAGTGGACAGGGGTCCGGCGAGCAGTACTTC. It specifies CASSGQGSGEQYF.

Comments on this clone: The junction and the germline gene differ at one end; a read error may be behind it. The chain uses TRBV7-7 and TRBJ2-5; 11 nucleotides agree with TRBD2. CDR3 length equals 13 residues. The germline CDR1 and CDR2 sequences are SSHAT and FNYEAQ (reference sequence). The CDR3 here is CASSSLAGGEQYF. In DNA form, the CDR3 reads TGTGCTAGCAGCTCGCTAGCGGGAGGAGAGCAGTACTTC.